The 26 T cell receptor beta chains presented below share a single source sample, sequenced in a study of glioma-infiltrating T cells after dendritic cell vaccination. Profiled with immunoSEQ multiplex PCR; TCRdb holds only in-frame clones, not every one. The sample has about 92,000 clones; over 75% are singletons. The sequencing here drew on blood, taken before dendritic cell vaccination. Receptor source: a human donor with glioblastoma.

This sequence joins TRBV2 and TRBJ1-1; TRBD1 might be the D (5 bases). Between the trimmed V and J ends, which lost 4 bases and 0 bases, there was a span of 12 bases. The CDR3 has 15 amino acids. Germline values: CDR1 SNHLY, CDR2 FYNNEI. The CDR3 DNA reads TGTGCCAGCAGTGTCGGGGGTGCCCTGAACACTGAAGCTTTCTTT. Translated: CASSVGGALNTEAFF.

The V and J genes are TRBV19 and TRBJ2-5, with 7 bases lining up with TRBD1. The germline V gene encodes CDR1 LNHDA and CDR2 SQIVND (reference sequence). The CDR3 extends over 14 amino acids. The J segment lost 1 base and the V segment lost 1 base, leaving 0 bases of the junction unmatched. The DNA for the CDR3 is TGTGCCAGTAGTATAGGACAGGGCCAAGAGACCCAGTACTTC. Amino acids: CASSIGQGQETQYF.

V usage is TRBV19 and J usage is TRBJ2-7, with TRBD1 matching 12 bases. This CDR3 contains 15 residues. The J segment lost 3 bases and the V segment lost 4 bases, leaving 4 bases of the junction unmatched. The germline V gene encodes CDR1 LNHDA and CDR2 SQIVND (reference sequence). The CDR3 nucleotides read TGTGCCAGTAGTACTGGGACAGGGGGCATCTACGAGCAGTACTTC. Translating it yields CASSTGTGGIYEQYF.

CDR3 residues: CASSPQILGGEQYF. As DNA, the CDR3 is TGTGCCAGCAGTCCCCAAATACTAGGTGGCGAGCAGTACTTC. The chain uses TRBV27 and TRBJ2-7, with D tentatively TRBD2 (5 bases). V dropped 5 bases and J dropped 6 bases, with 17 bases sitting between them. The CDR3 loop spans 14 amino acids. Looked up from germline, CDR1 is MNHEY and CDR2 is SMNVEV (reference sequence).

The chain combines TRBV4-1 with TRBJ1-4; the D is unclear. This CDR3 is 13 amino acids long. Trimming stripped 0 bases from V and 11 bases from J, with 10 bases between. Germline CDR1 MGHRA, CDR2 YSYEKL. The CDR3 DNA is TGCGCCAGCAGCCAAGATCCCGGCGGGAAACTGTTTTTT. This encodes CASSQDPGGKLFF.

The chain recombines TRBV5-1 with TRBJ2-5; 10 positions agree with TRBD2. The V and J ends lost 3 bases and 3 bases, in that order; junction bases with no gene match: 5. This CDR3 spans 15 amino acids. CDR1 and CDR2 (germline): SGHRS, YFSETQ. The CDR3 DNA follows: TGCGCCAGCAGCTCCGGGACTAGCGATAAAGAGACCCAGTACTTC. Amino acids: CASSSGTSDKETQYF.

This chain joins TRBV5-4 and TRBJ2-7; maybe TRBD2 (6 bases). CDR3 length: 14 amino acids. The germline CDR1 and CDR2 sequences are SGHNT and YYREEE (reference sequence). V shed 6 bases and J shed 0 bases, with 13 bases lying between them. The CDR3 loop reads CASTPETSSYEQYF. CDR3 DNA: TGTGCCAGCACCCCCGAGACTAGCTCCTACGAGCAGTACTTC.

The chain links TRBV28 to TRBJ2-7; 11 nucleotides align to TRBD2. Germline CDR1 MDHEN, CDR2 SYDVKM. CDR3 size: 15 residues. The V gene end was trimmed by 2 bases and the J gene end by 0 bases; junction bases not matched to a gene: 0. CDR3 coding DNA: TGTGCCAGCAGTTTACTAGCGGGAGGCTCCTACGAGCAGTACTTC. As protein: CASSLLAGGSYEQYF.

The chain combines TRBV21-1 with TRBJ2-1; TRBD2 was called by the table and not checked on the DNA. TRBV21-1 is shown as a pseudogene. The CDR3 extends over 15 amino acids. The DNA of the CDR3 is TGTGCCAGCAGCAAAGGTCCCGGGACCTACAATGAGCAGTTCTTC. Encoded protein: CASSKGPGTYNEQFF.

This sequence joins TRBV18 and TRBJ2-7; D ambiguous. Germline assignment: CDR1 KGHSH and CDR2 LQKENI. The CDR3 covers 13 residues. The V end was cut by 3 bases, the J end by 2 bases, with 8 bases between. Written as DNA, the CDR3 is TGTGCCAGCTCACCCACATCCACCTACGAGCAGTACTTC. This codes for CASSPTSTYEQYF.

The chain has TRBV28 and TRBJ2-1, with 12 positions matching TRBD2. CDR1 is MDHEN and CDR2 is SYDVKM in the germline V gene. Trimming at V came to 5 bases and at J to 6 bases, leaving 11 bases not matched to a gene. CDR3 size: 17 residues. The CDR3 reads CASSVGTGLAGLNEQFF. As DNA, the CDR3 is TGTGCCAGCAGTGTGGGCACTGGACTAGCGGGACTCAATGAGCAGTTCTTC.

The chain links TRBV6-5 to TRBJ2-7, with D uncertain. V gave up 2 bases and J gave up 12 bases, with 11 bases separating them. The germline CDR1 and CDR2 sequences are MNHEY and SVGAGI. This CDR3 has 11 residues. The CDR3 DNA reads as TGTGCCAGCAGTTACGGCCTTTCTTGGTACTTC. Translated: CASSYGLSWYF.

The chain couples TRBV4-1 to TRBJ2-3, with 9 bases fitting TRBD2. This CDR3 contains 15 residues. CDR1 and CDR2 (germline): MGHRA, YSYEKL. V shed 1 base, J shed 5 bases, and the junction held 4 bases outside the gene matches. The CDR3 DNA sequence: TGCGCCAGCAGCCAAGTGGCTAGCGGGGTAGATACGCAGTATTTT. The encoded protein is CASSQVASGVDTQYF.

This sequence joins TRBV7-2 and TRBJ2-7, with 9 bases matching TRBD2. CDR3 size: 15 residues. Germline values: CDR1 SGHTA, CDR2 FQGNSA. The V gene end was trimmed by 1 base and the J gene end by 0 bases; junction bases not matched to a gene: 1. The CDR3 here is CASSLGTSVSYEQYF. CDR3 nucleotide sequence: TGTGCCAGCAGCTTAGGGACTAGCGTCTCCTACGAGCAGTACTTC.

The J gene is TRBJ2-2, the V gene TRBV7-2; 7 bases agree with TRBD1. Germline V gene lookup returns CDR1 SGHTA and CDR2 FQGNSA. After removal of 7 bases from V and 4 bases from J, the junction contained 6 bases not matched to a gene. CDR3 length equals 14 residues. The CDR3, as DNA: TGTGCCAGCACCTCAGACAGGGCCACCGGGGAGCTGTTTTTT. Translated: CASTSDRATGELFF.

The genes are TRBV9 and TRBJ2-7; possibly TRBD2 for D (5 bases). The CDR3 loop spans 20 amino acids. The V end lost 4 bases, the J end lost 3 bases, and 32 bases lay between the germline ends. Germline V gene data show CDR1 as SGDLS and CDR2 as YYNGEE. CDR3 DNA sequence: TGTGCCAGCAGCATCAGCCTCCCAGGACGAGCGGAATTCCTCCGCTACGAGCAGTACTTC. It encodes CASSISLPGRAEFLRYEQYF.

This clone was seen more than once but under ten times. The chain uses TRBV27 and TRBJ2-7, with TRBD2 identical over 10 bases. The CDR3 covers 15 residues. CDR1 is MNHEY and CDR2 is SMNVEV in the germline V gene (reference sequence). V lost 5 bases and J lost 4; bases outside the gene matches: 8. CDR3 nucleotide sequence: TGTGCCAGCAGTCCCGTACTAGCGGGATCTTACGAGCAGTACTTC. This gives the protein CASSPVLAGSYEQYF.

The genes are TRBV19 and TRBJ2-2; 10 positions match TRBD1. CDR3 length: 14 amino acids. After removal of 6 bases from V and 6 bases from J, the junction contained 4 bases not matched to a gene. Germline V gives CDR1 LNHDA, CDR2 SQIVND (reference sequence). The CDR3: CASSEDRGPGELFF. The CDR3 DNA is TGTGCCAGTAGCGAAGACAGGGGGCCCGGGGAGCTGTTTTTT.

This clone was recorded only once. The chain uses TRBV4-2 and TRBJ2-7; D unclear. Per germline, CDR1 LGHNA and CDR2 YNFKEQ. The CDR3 is 16 amino acids. Trimming took 0 bases from V and 1 from J, leaving 13 bases between them. The CDR3 sequence: CASSQEASLRSYEQYF. The CDR3 bases are TGTGCCAGCAGCCAAGAAGCGTCGCTTCGTTCCTACGAGCAGTACTTC.

The chain combines TRBV15 with TRBJ1-2, with D possibly matching TRBD1 (6 bases). Trimming took 0 bases from V and 2 from J, leaving 22 bases between them. Germline V CDR1 and CDR2: LNHNV, YYDKDF (reference sequence). The CDR3 totals 19 residues. CDR3 nucleotide sequence: TGTGCCACCAGCAGAGAGAGGCCACGGGTTGAGGACAGAAACTATGGCTACACCTTC. Its protein product is CATSRERPRVEDRNYGYTF.

The chain links TRBV15 to TRBJ1-2; 7 positions match TRBD1. After removal of 5 bases from V and 6 bases from J, the junction contained 6 bases not matched to a gene. Germline assignment: CDR1 LNHNV and CDR2 YYDKDF (reference sequence). The CDR3 covers 13 residues. In DNA, the CDR3 is TGTGCCACCAGCCTAGACAGGGAGGATGGCTACACCTTC. Protein sequence: CATSLDREDGYTF.

The chain carries TRBV27 and TRBJ2-6; a weak D match, TRBD1 (6 bases). Germline-derived CDR1 and CDR2 are MNHEY and SMNVEV (reference sequence). This CDR3 contains 17 residues. Trimming left V 3 bases short and J 0 bases short, with 12 bases between. The DNA for the CDR3 is TGTGCCAGCAGTTTGATACAGGGTTTCTCTGGGGCCAACGTCCTGACTTTC. It encodes CASSLIQGFSGANVLTF.

Here the CDR3 reads CASSEGTERNQPQHF. Here the CDR3 DNA reads TGTGCCAGCAGTGAAGGGACAGAAAGGAATCAGCCCCAGCATTTT. The V and J genes are TRBV6-1 and TRBJ1-5, with a possible D match to TRBD1 (6 bases). V lost 1 base, J lost 4 bases, and 11 bases lay in between. This CDR3 comprises 15 residues. In germline, CDR1 is MNHNS, CDR2 SASEGT.

In DNA form, the CDR3 reads TGTGCCAGCAGTTTGGGACAGCGAAGCTACGAGCAGTACTTC. It specifies CASSLGQRSYEQYF. The chain joins TRBV27 to TRBJ2-7, with 7 positions matching TRBD1. The CDR3 length is 14 residues. CDR1 and CDR2 from the germline V gene are MNHEY and SMNVEV (reference sequence). After removal of 3 bases from V and 3 bases from J, the junction contained 5 bases not matched to a gene.

This clone has just one count. The rearrangement joins TRBV4-1 to TRBJ1-4; D gene ambiguous. Germline CDR1 is MGHRA and CDR2 is YSYEKL. V dropped 0 bases and J dropped 3 bases, with 20 bases sitting between them. The CDR3 spans 19 residues. The CDR3 loop is CASSQDGEGRARPNEKLFF. Here the CDR3 DNA reads TGCGCCAGCAGCCAAGATGGGGAAGGGAGGGCTCGGCCTAATGAAAAACTGTTTTTT.

The chain combines TRBV7-9 with TRBJ1-4; 7 nucleotides match TRBD1. The germline V gene encodes CDR1 SEHNR and CDR2 FQNEAQ (reference sequence). V gave up 4 bases and J gave up 1 base; unmatched junction bases: 9. The CDR3 consists of 17 residues. CDR3 loop: CASSSSGGIGTNEKLFF. The CDR3 DNA is TGTGCCAGCAGCTCGTCAGGGGGGATTGGAACTAATGAAAAACTGTTTTTT.